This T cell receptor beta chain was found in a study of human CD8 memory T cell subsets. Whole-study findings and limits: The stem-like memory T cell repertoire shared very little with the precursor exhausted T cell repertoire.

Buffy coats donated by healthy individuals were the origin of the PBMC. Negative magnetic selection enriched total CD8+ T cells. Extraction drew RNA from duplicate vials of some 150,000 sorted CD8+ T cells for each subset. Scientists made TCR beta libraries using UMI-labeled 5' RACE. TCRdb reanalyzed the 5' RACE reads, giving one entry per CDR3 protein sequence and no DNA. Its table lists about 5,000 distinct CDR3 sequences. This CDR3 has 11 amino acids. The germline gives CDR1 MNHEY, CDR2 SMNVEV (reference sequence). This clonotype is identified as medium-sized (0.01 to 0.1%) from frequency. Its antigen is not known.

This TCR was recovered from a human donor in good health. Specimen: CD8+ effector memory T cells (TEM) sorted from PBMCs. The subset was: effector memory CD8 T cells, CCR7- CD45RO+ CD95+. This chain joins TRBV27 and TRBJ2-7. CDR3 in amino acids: CASQGTSEQYF.